The 24 T cell receptor beta chains below all came from one sample that was sequenced in a study of cytomegalovirus exposure and HLA in healthy donors. Sequencing was performed with immunoSEQ multiplex PCR; in TCRdb, only in-frame clones are kept and a portion is missing. The sample yields approximately 220,000 clones, more than 75% seen once. The sample comprised PBMCs. These receptors all come from a man between 18 and 29 years old in good health and CMV-seronegative.

This sequence joins TRBV2 and TRBJ1-1; 10 bases are a match to TRBD1. V was pared by 0 bases and J by 1 base, with 8 bases of the junction left unmatched. CDR3 length: 18 amino acids. Germline lookup yields CDR1 SNHLY and CDR2 FYNNEI. Here the CDR3 DNA reads TGTGCCAGCAGTGAAGCGCTAGGACAGGGGGGATCGAACACTGAAGCTTTCTTT. The encoded protein is CASSEALGQGGSNTEAFF.

This chain links TRBV4-3 with TRBJ2-1, with 8 bases aligning to TRBD2. V lost 0 bases and J lost 7; bases outside the gene matches: 5. CDR1 LGHNA and CDR2 YSLEER come from the germline V gene. CDR3 length equals 15 residues. The CDR3 DNA reads as TGCGCCAGCAGCCAAGATCGGGCTAGCGGGAATGAGCAGTTCTTC. Protein: CASSQDRASGNEQFF.

This chain joins TRBV6-1 and TRBJ1-5; 9 bases are a match to TRBD1. This CDR3 comprises 15 residues. Germline values: CDR1 MNHNS, CDR2 SASEGT. The V and J ends lost 4 bases and 8 bases, in that order; junction bases with no gene match: 9. This chain's CDR3 is CASSGPGTGMEPQHF. As DNA, the CDR3 is TGTGCCAGCAGTGGCCCCGGGACAGGGATGGAGCCCCAGCATTTT.

This clone was seen once. The chain uses TRBV7-2 and TRBJ2-7; a weak D match, TRBD2 (6 bases). This CDR3 comprises 13 residues. V was pared by 5 bases and J by 5 bases, with 13 bases between. Germline V gene sequence: CDR1 SGHTA, CDR2 FQGNSA. The CDR3 nucleotides are TGTGCCAGCAGCCCTCAGGAGGGGCACGAGCAGTACTTC. As protein: CASSPQEGHEQYF.

The genes are TRBV20-1 and TRBJ2-7, with TRBD1 matching 8 bases. This CDR3 has 9 amino acids. The germline V gene encodes CDR1 DFQATT and CDR2 SNEGSKA (reference sequence). This CDR3 reads CRAAGGQYF. CDR3 DNA: TGCAGGGCCGCAGGGGGCCAGTACTTC.

This clone has only one observation. The V and J genes are TRBV23-1 and TRBJ1-5; D call uncertain. TRBV23-1 is an ORF; its function is uncertain. Deletions cut 1 base from V and 2 bases from J, with 15 bases between. The CDR3 runs to 17 residues. This CDR3 reads CASSQFGGHPGNQPQHF. CDR3 nucleotides: TGCGCCAGCAGTCAATTTGGCGGGCACCCTGGCAATCAGCCCCAGCATTTT.

V usage is TRBV6-5 and J usage is TRBJ2-2; 7 nucleotides match TRBD1. V trimming: 2 bases; J trimming: 3 bases; junction bases outside the gene matches: 3. CDR3 length: 15 residues. CDR1 is MNHEY, CDR2 SVGAGI, per germline. CDR3 nucleotides: TGTGCCAGCAGTTACGACAGGGCCCACACCGGGGAGCTGTTTTTT. It is translated as CASSYDRAHTGELFF.

The V call is TRBV6-6, the J call TRBJ2-7, with TRBD2 as a possible D gene (5 bases). V was shortened by 5 bases and J by 2 bases, with 16 bases between the two germline ends. There are 15 residues in the CDR3. Germline CDR1 reads MNHNY; CDR2 reads SVGAGI (reference sequence). CDR3 amino acids: CASSLNLAPPYEQYF. In nucleotides, the CDR3 is TGTGCCAGCAGTCTTAATCTAGCCCCACCCTACGAGCAGTACTTC.

The rearrangement joins TRBV28 to TRBJ1-2; D not resolved. The CDR3 loop spans 13 amino acids. V was trimmed by 7 bases and J by 4 bases, leaving 13 bases between them. Germline loops: CDR1 MDHEN, CDR2 SYDVKM. The CDR3 DNA reads as TGTGCCAGCACCTTGACGTCGGGCTATGGCTACACCTTC. It translates to CASTLTSGYGYTF.

V and J are TRBV29-1 and TRBJ2-1; 8 bases are a match to TRBD2. Looked up from germline, CDR1 is SQVTM and CDR2 is ANQGSEA. This CDR3 is 13 amino acids long. Losses at the gene ends were 6 bases for V and 6 bases for J; bases not matched to a gene: 7. The CDR3 sequence: CSVPTSGSNEQFF. The CDR3 bases are TGCAGCGTCCCCACTAGCGGTTCCAATGAGCAGTTCTTC.

The chain joins TRBV5-1 to TRBJ1-1, with 7 bases aligning to TRBD1. The V gene end was trimmed by 3 bases and the J gene end by 4 bases; junction bases not matched to a gene: 12. Germline lookup yields CDR1 SGHRS and CDR2 YFSETQ. The CDR3 contains 16 residues. The CDR3 spells CASSSTQGQWTTEAFF. CDR3 sequence (DNA): TGCGCCAGCAGCTCGACCCAGGGACAGTGGACCACTGAAGCTTTCTTT.

This chain connects TRBV7-8 to TRBJ1-2; the match to TRBD1 covers 7 bases. The CDR3 loop spans 15 amino acids. After removal of 1 base from V and 5 bases from J, the junction contained 7 bases not matched to a gene. Germline CDR1 is SGHVS and CDR2 is FQNEAQ. The CDR3 loop is CASSLGRGLSYGYTF. CDR3 nucleotides: TGTGCCAGCAGCTTAGGGAGGGGGCTTAGTTATGGCTACACCTTC.

This rearrangement joins TRBV7-9 to TRBJ1-5, with D possibly being TRBD1 (5 bases). Trimming stripped 3 bases from V and 5 bases from J, with 11 bases between. CDR3 length: 14 amino acids. From germline, CDR1 is SEHNR and CDR2 FQNEAQ (reference sequence). CDR3 loop: CASSFGQGYQPQHF. DNA of the CDR3: TGTGCCAGCAGCTTTGGGCAGGGCTATCAGCCCCAGCATTTT.

V gene TRBV30 combines with J gene TRBJ2-2, with 9 positions matching TRBD2. Germline trimming cut 4 bases from V and 5 bases from J; bases unmatched to any gene: 5. This CDR3 spans 14 amino acids. Germline CDR1 GTSNPN, CDR2 SVGIG (reference sequence). The CDR3 DNA is TGTGCCTGGAATGGCGCGGGGGGGACCGGGGAGCTGTTTTTT. It translates to CAWNGAGGTGELFF. The full variable domain, completed using reference TRBV30 and TRBJ2-2, is SQTIHQWPATLVQPVGSPLSLECTVEGTSNPNLYWYRQAAGRGLQLLFYSVGIGQISSEVPQNLSASRPQDRQFILSSKKLLLSDSGFYLCAWNGAGGTGELFFGEGSRLTVL.

The genes are TRBV18 and TRBJ2-5; D is unclear. The germline CDR1 and CDR2 sequences are KGHSH and LQKENI. CDR3 length: 16 residues. The germline V and J ends were trimmed by 1 base and 0 bases, with 12 bases remaining between them. The CDR3 loop is CASSPLWSQYQETQYF. As DNA, the CDR3 is TGTGCCAGCTCACCACTGTGGAGCCAGTACCAAGAGACCCAGTACTTC. Full variable domain (remainder filled in from reference TRBV18 and TRBJ2-5): NAGVMQNPRHLVRRRGQEARLRCSPMKGHSHVYWYRQLPEEGLKFMVYLQKENIIDESGMPKERFSAEFPKEGPSILRIQQVVRGDSAAYFCASSPLWSQYQETQYFGPGTRLLVL.

A single count supports this clone. This chain uses TRBV29-1 with TRBJ2-1; 8 bases are shared with TRBD2. The CDR3 runs to 14 residues. Germline lookup yields CDR1 SQVTM and CDR2 ANQGSEA. With 5 bases clipped from V and 2 bases from J, the junction kept 5 bases outside the gene matches. The DNA of the CDR3 is TGCAGCGTTCGTCTTAGCGGGACCTACAATGAGCAGTTCTTC. Translating it yields CSVRLSGTYNEQFF.

The V and J genes are TRBV15 and TRBJ2-2; D is possibly TRBD1 (6 bases). The CDR3 spans 15 residues. Germline V gives CDR1 LNHNV, CDR2 YYDKDF (reference sequence). The V end was cut by 4 bases, the J end by 0 bases, with 9 bases between. CDR3 residues: CATSIRQANTGELFF. CDR3 DNA sequence: TGTGCCACCAGCATACGACAGGCGAACACCGGGGAGCTGTTTTTT.

CDR3 DNA sequence: TGTGCCAGCAGCTTAGCGGAGAATGAGCAGTTCTTC. It specifies CASSLAENEQFF. The chain combines TRBV7-6 with TRBJ2-1; D not certain. The V end was cut by 0 bases, the J end by 7 bases, with 4 bases between. The CDR3 has 12 residues. CDR1 SGHVS and CDR2 FNYEAQ come from the germline V gene. Variable domain in full (rest from reference TRBV7-6 and TRBJ2-1): GAGVSQSPRYKVTKRGQDVALRCDPISGHVSLYWYRQALGQGPEFLTYFNYEAQQDKSGLPNDRFSAERPEGSISTLTIQRTEQRDSAMYRCASSLAENEQFFGPGTRLTVL.

The J gene is TRBJ2-5, the V gene TRBV19, with D perhaps TRBD1 (5 bases). This CDR3 spans 13 amino acids. V was pared by 10 bases and J by 4 bases, with 16 bases between. CDR1 and CDR2 (germline): LNHDA, SQIVND (reference sequence). The chain's CDR3 is CATSGHFGETQYF. The DNA for the CDR3 is TGTGCCACCTCCGGACACTTCGGAGAGACCCAGTACTTC.

The rearrangement uses TRBV2 and TRBJ2-1; TRBD1 might be the D (5 bases). The V gene's germline CDR1 is SNHLY and CDR2 FYNNEI. With 6 bases removed from V and 5 bases from J, the gap between germline ends came to 14 bases. The CDR3 contains 14 residues. CDR3 in amino acids: CASRVESRDNEQFF. The CDR3 nucleotides are TGTGCCAGCAGAGTAGAGAGCAGGGACAATGAGCAGTTCTTC.

V and J are TRBV6-1 and TRBJ2-2; TRBD1 aligns across 8 bases. Looked up from germline, CDR1 is MNHNS and CDR2 is SASEGT. This CDR3 is built from 16 residues. Trimming took 7 bases from V and 6 from J; bases not matched to a gene: 13. The CDR3 nucleotides are TGTGCCAGCACTGATCCAGGGGGCGCGGGTCCCGGGGAGCTGTTTTTT. Its protein is CASTDPGGAGPGELFF.

This chain uses TRBV7-3 with TRBJ2-1; TRBD2 agrees at 9 bases. Germline values: CDR1 SGHTA, CDR2 FQGTGA. The J segment lost 7 bases and the V segment lost 5 bases, leaving 12 bases of the junction unmatched. This CDR3 region has 16 residues. Written as DNA, the CDR3 is TGTGCCAGCAGCCGACGACCCCTAGCGGGAAATAATGAGCAGTTCTTC. It specifies CASSRRPLAGNNEQFF.

V is TRBV28 and J is TRBJ2-7, with D possibly TRBD2 on 6 matching bases. Germline V gives CDR1 MDHEN, CDR2 SYDVKM. CDR3 length: 15 residues. Trimming cost V 4 bases and J 5 bases, with 18 bases left between them. The CDR3 DNA is TGTGCCAGCAGTTATGGCGGGGTAAAAAAGGACGAGCAGTACTTC. Translated, it gives CASSYGGVKKDEQYF.

The chain is built from TRBV30 and TRBJ1-1, with 11 bases identical to TRBD1. This CDR3 comprises 19 residues. The germline CDR1 and CDR2 sequences are GTSNPN and SVGIG (reference sequence). With 3 bases clipped from V and 5 bases from J, the junction kept 20 bases outside the gene matches. CDR3 region: CAWRRGLVMGQGEGTEAFF. DNA for the CDR3: TGTGCCTGGAGAAGGGGCCTTGTCATGGGACAGGGGGAAGGGACTGAAGCTTTCTTT.